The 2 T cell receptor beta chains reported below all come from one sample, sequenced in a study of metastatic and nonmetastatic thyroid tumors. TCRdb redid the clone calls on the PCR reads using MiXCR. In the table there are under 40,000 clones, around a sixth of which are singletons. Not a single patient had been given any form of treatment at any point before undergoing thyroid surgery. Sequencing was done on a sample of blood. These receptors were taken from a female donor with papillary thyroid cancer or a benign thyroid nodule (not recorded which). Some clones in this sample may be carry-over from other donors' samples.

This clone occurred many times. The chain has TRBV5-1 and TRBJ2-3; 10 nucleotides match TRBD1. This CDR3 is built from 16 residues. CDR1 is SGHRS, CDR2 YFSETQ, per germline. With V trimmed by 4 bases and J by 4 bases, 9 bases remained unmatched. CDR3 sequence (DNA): TGCGCCAGCAGCCTCAAGACAGGGGGCATGTCAGATACGCAGTATTTT. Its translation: CASSLKTGGMSDTQYF.

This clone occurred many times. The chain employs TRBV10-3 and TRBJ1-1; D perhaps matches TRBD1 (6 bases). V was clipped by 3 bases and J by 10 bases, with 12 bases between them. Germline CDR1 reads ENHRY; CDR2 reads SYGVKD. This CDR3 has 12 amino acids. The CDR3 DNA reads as TGTGCCATCAGTGAAACCCAGGGGATAGCTTTCTTT. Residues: CAISETQGIAFF.